This is a list of T cell receptor beta chains from one sample in a study of beta chain features in type 1 diabetes. Profiled with immunoSEQ multiplex PCR; TCRdb holds only in-frame clones, not every one. The sample has some 180,000 clones, less than 15% seen once; the top ten hold approximately 0.62%. Sequencing used central memory CD4+ T cells from blood. These receptors originate from a woman in her late teens or twenties in good health. CDR3s include the opening cysteine and the closing phenylalanine or tryptophan.

TRBV11-1	TRBJ2-1	15	CASSLGQGSFDEQFF
TRBV14	TRBJ2-1	16	CASSPQGVLGRNEQFF
TRBV30	TRBJ2-3	15	CAWRTGLSGADTQYF
TRBV4-1	TRBJ2-1	15	CASSPRQGAGNEQFF
TRBV7-2	TRBJ2-4	14	CASSLGGGVNIQYF
TRBV11-2	TRBJ2-5	13	CASSLGRKETQYF
TRBV5-6	TRBJ1-1	12	CASSLYNTEAFF
TRBV11-2	TRBJ2-1	15	CASSLGSPANNEQFF
TRBV7-9	TRBJ1-5	15	CASSASAAAIQPQHF
TRBV6-1	TRBJ2-3	17	CASSGGTSGTLTDTQYF
TRBV5-6	TRBJ2-1	15	CASRSRGQGIHEQFF
TRBV11-2	TRBJ2-6	16	CASRQGALSGANVLTF
TRBV6-6	TRBJ1-2	15	CASSYSQGSHYGYTF
TRBV30	TRBJ2-4	13	CAWRGTGVNIQYF
TRBV30	TRBJ2-6	15	CAWSDWTGSTNVLTF
TRBV19	TRBJ2-7	13	CASSIRTGEMEYF
TRBV2	TRBJ1-1	13	CASRRQGASEAFF
TRBV2	TRBJ1-4	16	CASSEVLTAAQEKLFF
TRBV7-9	TRBJ2-1	15	CASSPANPIATEQFF
TRBV28	TRBJ1-2	17	CASSPQGTGRNNYGYTF
TRBV27	TRBJ1-2	17	CASSPGWGGREAKGYTF
TRBV7-2	TRBJ2-3	12	CASSSLGDTQYF
TRBV28	TRBJ1-1	13	CASNNQVNTEAFF
TRBV28	TRBJ2-7	15	CASRITQGVLGEQYF
TRBV7-8	TRBJ2-1	17	CASSLAPSRTRGDEQFF
TRBV10-3	TRBJ1-5	16	CAISEPGQGVYQPQHF
TRBV28	TRBJ2-5	17	CASSSPASGRIQETQYF
TRBV29-1	TRBJ1-4	14	CSVARPGGNEKLFF
TRBV5-6	TRBJ1-2	14	CASSQGQAIYGYTF
TRBV30	TRBJ1-3	13	CAWSINSGNTIYF
TRBV25-1	TRBJ2-5	17	CASSEGFGGSLQETQYF
TRBV28	TRBJ1-2	12	CASSRRQGGYTF
TRBV30	TRBJ1-5	13	CAWSARGDQPQHF
TRBV19	TRBJ2-1	16	CASTSIGDRAHNEQFF
TRBV10-3	TRBJ1-1	13	CAISKQGNTEAFF